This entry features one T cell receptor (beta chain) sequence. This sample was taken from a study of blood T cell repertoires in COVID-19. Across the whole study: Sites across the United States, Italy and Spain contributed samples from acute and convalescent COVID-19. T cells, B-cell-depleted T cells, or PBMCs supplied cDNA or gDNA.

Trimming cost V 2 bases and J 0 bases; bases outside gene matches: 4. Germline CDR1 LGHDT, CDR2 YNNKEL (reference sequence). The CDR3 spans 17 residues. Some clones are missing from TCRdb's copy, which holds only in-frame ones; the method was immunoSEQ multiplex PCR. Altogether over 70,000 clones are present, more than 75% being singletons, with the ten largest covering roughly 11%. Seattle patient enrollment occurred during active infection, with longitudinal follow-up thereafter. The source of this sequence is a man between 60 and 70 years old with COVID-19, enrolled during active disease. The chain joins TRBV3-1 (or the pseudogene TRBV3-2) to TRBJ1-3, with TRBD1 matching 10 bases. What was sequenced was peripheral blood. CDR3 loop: CASSQMGQGSSGNTIYF. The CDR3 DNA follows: TGTGCCAGCAGCCAAATGGGACAGGGGAGCTCTGGAAACACCATATATTTT.